In its sample, the clone carrying this T cell receptor beta chain was seen once. The antigen remains unidentified. No conserved phenylalanine or tryptophan ends this CDR3, so it is likely a read error. It is unclear where the CDR3 begins or ends on the DNA, so no DNA is shown, and the CDR3 is as TCRdb lists it. Three rounds of nested PCR, following a modified ARM-PCR protocol, produced the TCRbeta library. Each CDR3 protein is one row after TCRdb ran MiXCR on the multiplex PCR reads. Of 100,000 to 120,000 distinct CDR3 sequences in the sample, 84% were seen once. Looked up from germline, CDR1 is MNHEY and CDR2 is SVGAGI. With termini counted, the CDR3 has 16 amino acids. The sample is drawn from a study of tumor and adjacent non-tumor tissue in lung cancer. For the study at large: The patients, some ten men and about 5 women, were roughly 30 to 76 with stage I to III disease. Regarding the study as a whole: Tumor TCR diversity, when higher, was linked to shorter survival. TCR diversity was significantly greater in tumor than normal lung tissue. Normal lung showed higher cumulative top 100 clone frequency than tumor.

No cell sorting was done before RNA was extracted from the tissue. The material sequenced was lung tumor tissue. This TCR was recovered from a man between 70 and 80 years old with non-small cell lung cancer. The chain employs TRBV6-5 and TRBJ2-7; the D call in the table, TRBD2, was not verified against the DNA. The CDR3 spells CDSSYFLGTRGTERYY.